One and the same sample provided the 13 T cell receptor beta chains below, sequenced in a study of CD8 T cells in ankylosing spondylitis. TCRdb reanalysed the 5' RACE reads using MiXCR and keeps one entry per CDR3 protein. The sample carries a few hundred thousand distinct CDR3 sequences, over 9.5% recorded once. Sequencing was carried out using blood, either unsorted or a sorted T cell fraction (not recorded which). The source of these receptors is a male donor with ankylosing spondylitis or in good health (not recorded which).

Points on this clonotype: Being one base from a much bigger clone, this may be a read error. The chain has TRBV7-2 and TRBJ2-3; D gene unclear. Germline V lookup: CDR1 SGHTA, CDR2 FQGNSA. This CDR3 has 14 residues. The CDR3 coding sequence is TGTGCCAGCAGCACCGCCGCAGGCACAGATACGCATTATTTT. It translates to CASSTAAGTDTHYF.

This clonotype occurred a few times. The chain uses TRBV5-1 and TRBJ1-4; no reliable D call. CDR1 is SGHRS, CDR2 YFSETQ, per germline. Between the trimmed V and J ends, which lost 4 bases and 2 bases, there was a span of 15 bases. The CDR3 runs 16 residues. The CDR3 is CASSTNSVGTNEKLFF. Here the CDR3 DNA reads TGCGCCAGCAGCACAAACAGCGTGGGTACTAATGAAAAACTGTTTTTT.

This clonotype was observed at least ten times. V usage is TRBV7-2 and J usage is TRBJ2-5; tentative D call: TRBD2 (6 bases). The V gene lost 3 bases and the J gene lost 5 bases, with 13 bases spanning the gap. This CDR3 is built from 14 residues. Germline lookup yields CDR1 SGHTA and CDR2 FQGNSA. CDR3 nucleotides: TGTGCCAGCAGCTTCGGCAGAGGAGGGGAGACCCAGTACTTC. Protein product: CASSFGRGGETQYF.

On this clonotype itself: The junction departs from the called germline gene at one end, perhaps through a read error. CDR3: CASSFLGSNRPQHF. The CDR3 nucleotides read TGTGCCAGCAGCTTTTTGGGTAGCAATCGGCCCCAGCATTTT. The rearrangement links TRBV7-8 to TRBJ1-5; no clear D. Germline CDR1 and CDR2: SGHVS and FQNEAQ. CDR3 length equals 14 residues.

The rearrangement joins TRBV5-1 to TRBJ2-3, with 7 bases matching TRBD2. Germline CDR1 SGHRS, CDR2 YFSETQ. CDR3 size: 17 residues. V shed 3 bases and J 4 bases; nucleotides not matched to a gene: 14. Here the CDR3 reads CASSSGGVFISADTQYF. CDR3 nucleotide sequence: TGCGCCAGCAGCTCTGGGGGGGTTTTTATATCTGCAGATACGCAGTATTTT.

This clonotype has at least ten counts. The chain recombines TRBV6-1 with TRBJ1-2; 10 bases line up with TRBD1. Losses at the gene ends were 8 bases for V and 3 bases for J; bases not matched to a gene: 15. The CDR3 is made up of 17 amino acids. Germline V gene lookup returns CDR1 MNHNS and CDR2 SASEGT. CDR3 DNA sequence: TGTGCCAGCCCTTGCCCAGAAACGGGACAGGGGTACTATGGCTACACCTTC. This translates into CASPCPETGQGYYGYTF.

Many counts were recorded for this clonotype. The V gene is TRBV12-3 or TRBV12-4, the J gene TRBJ1-2, with D perhaps matching TRBD1 (5 bases). The CDR3 runs 12 residues. V lost 5 bases and J lost 8, with 12 bases in between. The CDR3: CASSPTVFGYTF. The CDR3 DNA reads as TGTGCCAGCAGTCCGACAGTATTCGGCTACACCTTC.

The sample holds many counts of this clonotype. The chain joins TRBV10-3 to TRBJ1-2; D might be TRBD1 (5 bases). The V and J ends lost 4 bases and 3 bases respectively, with 12 bases between them. This CDR3 region has 14 residues. The germline V gene encodes CDR1 ENHRY and CDR2 SYGVKD. CDR3 coding DNA: TGTGCCATCAGTGCCCCCGGGGGGGACTATGGCTACACCTTC. Residues: CAISAPGGDYGYTF.

The sample holds many counts of this clonotype. The chain has TRBV29-1 and TRBJ1-1; 10 positions agree with TRBD1. Germline-derived CDR1 and CDR2 are SQVTM and ANQGSEA. The CDR3 covers 13 residues. Trimming took 5 bases from V and 8 from J; bases not matched to a gene: 8. The CDR3 DNA is TGCAGCGTTACCGGGACAGGGGTTCGAGAAGCTTTCTTT. This translates into CSVTGTGVREAFF.

CDR3 sequence: CASSQVAGGQFF. The CDR3 DNA reads as TGTGCCAGCAGCCAAGTAGCGGGGGGGCAGTTCTTC. This chain uses TRBV3-1 with TRBJ2-1; 10 bases agree with TRBD2. The V and J ends lost 1 base and 12 bases, in that order; junction bases with no gene match: 0. CDR1 is LGHDT and CDR2 is YNNKEL in the germline V gene (reference sequence). This CDR3 spans 12 amino acids.

This clonotype occurred many times. The chain is built from TRBV7-9 and TRBJ1-6; 9 bases align to TRBD1. The germline V gene encodes CDR1 SEHNR and CDR2 FQNEAQ (reference sequence). The CDR3 consists of 15 residues. Losses at the gene ends were 5 bases for V and 6 bases for J; bases not matched to a gene: 5. CDR3 in amino acids: CASSAPGQGNSPLHF. CDR3 DNA: TGTGCCAGCAGCGCTCCGGGACAGGGTAATTCACCCCTCCACTTT.

This clonotype has at least ten counts. The chain has TRBV5-6 and TRBJ1-3, with D possibly being TRBD1 (5 bases). The CDR3 runs to 15 residues. V lost 0 bases and J lost 2, with 9 bases in between. The germline V gene encodes CDR1 SGHDT and CDR2 YYEEEE. The CDR3 region has the DNA TGTGCCAGCAGCTTGGCCCGGGGGGCTGGAAACACCATATATTTT. It encodes CASSLARGAGNTIYF.

With respect to this clonotype: A much more abundant neighbour one base away suggests this may be a read error. The V and J genes are TRBV15 and TRBJ2-3, with D tentatively TRBD1 (5 bases). The CDR3 has 14 residues. Germline V gene sequence: CDR1 LNHNV, CDR2 YYDKDF (reference sequence). CDR3 loop: CATSTGMGTDMQYF. The CDR3 bases are TGTGCCACCAGCACAGGGATGGGCACAGATATGCAGTATTTT.